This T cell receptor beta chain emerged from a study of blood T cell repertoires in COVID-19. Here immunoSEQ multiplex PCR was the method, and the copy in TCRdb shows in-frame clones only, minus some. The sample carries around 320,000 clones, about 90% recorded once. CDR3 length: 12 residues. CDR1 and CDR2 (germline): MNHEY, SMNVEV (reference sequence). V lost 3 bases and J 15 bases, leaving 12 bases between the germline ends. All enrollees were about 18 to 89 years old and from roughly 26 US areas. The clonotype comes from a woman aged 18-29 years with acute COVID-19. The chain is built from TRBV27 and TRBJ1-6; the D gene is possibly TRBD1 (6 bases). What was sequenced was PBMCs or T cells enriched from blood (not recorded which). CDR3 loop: CASSLSPGDLHF. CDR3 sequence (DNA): TGTGCCAGCAGTTTGTCTCCAGGGGACCTCCACTTT.